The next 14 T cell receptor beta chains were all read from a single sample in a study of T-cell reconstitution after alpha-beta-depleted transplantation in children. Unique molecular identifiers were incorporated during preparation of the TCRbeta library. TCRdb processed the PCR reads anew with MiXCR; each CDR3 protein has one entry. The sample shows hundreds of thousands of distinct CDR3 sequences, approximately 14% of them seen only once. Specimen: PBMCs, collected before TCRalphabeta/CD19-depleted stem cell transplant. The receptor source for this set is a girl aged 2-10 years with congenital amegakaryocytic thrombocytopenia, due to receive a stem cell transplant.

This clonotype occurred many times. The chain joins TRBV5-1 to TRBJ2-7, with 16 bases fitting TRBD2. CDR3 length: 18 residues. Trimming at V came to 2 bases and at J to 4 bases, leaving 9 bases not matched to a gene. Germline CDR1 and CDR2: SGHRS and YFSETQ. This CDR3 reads CASSFGTSGRAFIYEQYF. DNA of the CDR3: TGCGCCAGCAGCTTCGGGACTAGCGGGAGGGCCTTCATATACGAGCAGTACTTC.

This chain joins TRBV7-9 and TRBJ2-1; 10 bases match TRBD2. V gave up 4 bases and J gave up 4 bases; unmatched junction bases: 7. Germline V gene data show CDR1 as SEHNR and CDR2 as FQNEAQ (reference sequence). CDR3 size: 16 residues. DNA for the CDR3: TGTGCCAGCAGCTCAAAACTAGCGGGAACGTACAATGAGCAGTTCTTC. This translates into CASSSKLAGTYNEQFF.

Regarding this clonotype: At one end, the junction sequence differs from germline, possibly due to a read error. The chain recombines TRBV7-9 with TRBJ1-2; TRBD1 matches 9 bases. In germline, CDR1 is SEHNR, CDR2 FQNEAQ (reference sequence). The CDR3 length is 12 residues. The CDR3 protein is CASSLGTGQGSF. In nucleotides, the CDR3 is TGTGCCAGCAGCTTAGGGACTGGACAGGGGAGTTTC.

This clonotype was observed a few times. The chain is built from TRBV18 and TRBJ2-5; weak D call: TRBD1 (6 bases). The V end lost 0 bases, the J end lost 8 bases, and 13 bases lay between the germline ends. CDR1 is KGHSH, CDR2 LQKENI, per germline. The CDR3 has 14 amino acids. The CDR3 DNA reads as TGTGCCAGCTCACCACCGTGGGGGCTTGATACCCAGTACTTC. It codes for CASSPPWGLDTQYF.

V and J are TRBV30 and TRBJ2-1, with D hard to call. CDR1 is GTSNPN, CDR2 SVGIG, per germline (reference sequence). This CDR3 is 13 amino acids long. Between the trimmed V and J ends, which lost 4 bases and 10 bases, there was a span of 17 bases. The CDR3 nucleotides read TGTGCCTGGACTTTCGGGTACGCTAAGGAGCAGTTCTTC. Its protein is CAWTFGYAKEQFF.

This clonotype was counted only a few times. The CDR3 loop is CASSPGQTNYGYTF. CDR3 sequence (DNA): TGTGCCAGCTCACCTGGACAGACTAACTATGGCTACACCTTC. The rearrangement links TRBV18 to TRBJ1-2; perhaps TRBD1 as D (6 bases). The germline V and J ends were trimmed by 3 bases and 0 bases, with 8 bases remaining between them. This CDR3 is built from 14 residues. Per the germline V gene, CDR1 is KGHSH and CDR2 is LQKENI.

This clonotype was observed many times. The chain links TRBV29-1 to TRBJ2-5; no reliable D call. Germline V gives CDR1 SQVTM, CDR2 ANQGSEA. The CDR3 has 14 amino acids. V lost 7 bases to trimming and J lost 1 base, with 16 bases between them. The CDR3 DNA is TGCAGCGCTGTATACGCGTCAGTCCAAGAGACCCAGTACTTC. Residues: CSAVYASVQETQYF.

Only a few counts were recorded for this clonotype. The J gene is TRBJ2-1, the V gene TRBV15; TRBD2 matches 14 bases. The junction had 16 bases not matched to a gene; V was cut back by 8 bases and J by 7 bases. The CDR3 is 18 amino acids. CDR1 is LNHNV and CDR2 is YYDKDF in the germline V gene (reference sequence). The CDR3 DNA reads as TGTGCCACCCAGATGCCGGGGACTAGCGGGAGTCCTGAAAATGAGCAGTTCTTC. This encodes CATQMPGTSGSPENEQFF.

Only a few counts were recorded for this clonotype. The CDR3 DNA is TGTGCCAGCAGTTACCAGGATGAAGCTTTCTTT. It encodes CASSYQDEAFF. The chain carries TRBV6-2 or TRBV6-3 and TRBJ1-1, with no clear D. Between the trimmed V and J ends, which lost 2 bases and 7 bases, there was a span of 5 bases. Germline CDR1 and CDR2: MNHEY and SVGEGT. The CDR3 contains 11 residues.

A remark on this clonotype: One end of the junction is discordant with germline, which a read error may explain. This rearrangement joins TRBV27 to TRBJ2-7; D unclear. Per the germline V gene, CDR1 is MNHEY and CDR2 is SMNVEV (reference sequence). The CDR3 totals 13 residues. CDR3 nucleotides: TGTGCCAGCAGCCCCGTCAACTCCTACGAGCAGCACTTC. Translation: CASSPVNSYEQHF.

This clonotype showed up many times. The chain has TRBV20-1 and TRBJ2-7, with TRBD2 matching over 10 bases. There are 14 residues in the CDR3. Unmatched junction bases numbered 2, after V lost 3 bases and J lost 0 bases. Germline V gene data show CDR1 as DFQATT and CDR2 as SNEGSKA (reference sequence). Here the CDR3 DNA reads TGCAGTGCTAGTCGGACTAGCGGCTCCTACGAGCAGTACTTC. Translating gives CSASRTSGSYEQYF.

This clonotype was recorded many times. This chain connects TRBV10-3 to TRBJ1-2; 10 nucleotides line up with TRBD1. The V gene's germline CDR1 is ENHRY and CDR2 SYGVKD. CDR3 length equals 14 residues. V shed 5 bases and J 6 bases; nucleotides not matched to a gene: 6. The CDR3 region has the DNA TGTGCCATCAGTACTCCGGGACAGGGGAATGGCTACACCTTC. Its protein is CAISTPGQGNGYTF.

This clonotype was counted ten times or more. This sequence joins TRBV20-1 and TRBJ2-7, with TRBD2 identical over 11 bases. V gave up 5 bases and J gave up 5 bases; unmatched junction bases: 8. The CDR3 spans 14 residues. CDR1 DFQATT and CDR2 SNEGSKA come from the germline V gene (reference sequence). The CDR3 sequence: CSAGTSGRYNEQYF. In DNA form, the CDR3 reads TGCAGTGCTGGAACTAGCGGGAGATACAACGAGCAGTACTTC.

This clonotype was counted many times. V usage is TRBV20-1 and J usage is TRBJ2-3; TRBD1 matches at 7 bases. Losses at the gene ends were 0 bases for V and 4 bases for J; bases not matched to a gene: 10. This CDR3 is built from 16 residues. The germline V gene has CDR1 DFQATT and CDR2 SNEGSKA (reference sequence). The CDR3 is CSARDLRGRLADTQYF. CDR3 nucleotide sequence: TGCAGTGCTAGAGATCTGAGGGGGCGCCTCGCAGATACGCAGTATTTT.